This T cell receptor beta chain was recorded in a study of shared clonotypes between healthy human individuals. Comments on this clone: What it recognizes is unknown.

Donors comprised healthy HIV-negative adults lacking recent acute infections or vaccinations. Whole-study findings and limits: The donor pool, a small one, limited the genetic and exposure-history diversity represented.

The assay was run at deep level. Data came from immunoSEQ multiplex PCR; TCRdb stores just in-frame clones and leaves some out. The sample yields approximately 2,300,000 clones, around 93% seen once. V shed 8 bases and J shed 6 bases, with 12 bases lying between them. This CDR3 comprises 12 residues. Per germline, CDR1 SNHLY and CDR2 FYNNEI. The receptor was isolated from a man aged 18 to 29 in good health. Some clones in this sample may be carry-over from other donors' samples. This chain links TRBV2 with TRBJ2-3, with TRBD1 as a possible D gene (6 bases). Material: naive CD4+ T cells from PBMCs. The subset here: CD45RA+ positively selected. The CDR3 spells CASGLRGDTQYF. DNA for the CDR3: TGTGCCAGCGGGCTCAGGGGTGATACGCAGTATTTT.